These 11 T cell receptor beta chains were sequenced from one sample in a study of blood T cell repertoires in COVID-19 (dated by TCRdb to 2020 to 2021). The library was obtained by the immunoSEQ multiplex PCR assay. This immuneACCESS table, as held by TCRdb, lists in-frame sequences with V and J called but not all clones. Of the missing ones, under half trace to an unresolved V gene in checked studies; the others have no known cause. The sample table holds about 200,000 clones, of which about 88% were seen once. The ten largest clones take up more than 8.5% of the sample. The sample was peripheral blood. Receptors were obtained from a woman in her forties or fifties with COVID-19, enrolled during active disease.

This clone was detected only once. The chain combines TRBV6-5 with TRBJ2-6; D is uncertain. Trimming cost V 4 bases and J 4 bases, with 5 bases left between them. In germline, CDR1 is MNHEY, CDR2 SVGAGI. The CDR3 length is 13 residues. This CDR3 is CASSSLGANVLTF. CDR3 DNA sequence: TGTGCCAGCAGTTCTCTGGGGGCCAACGTCCTGACTTTC.

The chain has TRBV7-2 and TRBJ1-2; 7 bases map to TRBD1. The CDR3 loop spans 16 amino acids. Trimming removed 1 base from V and 5 bases from J; junction bases left unmatched: 10. From germline, CDR1 is SGHTA and CDR2 FQGNSA. CDR3 in DNA: TGTGCCAGCAGCTTAGGGGGAAACCAGGGGGGTTATGGCTACACCTTC. It yields the protein CASSLGGNQGGYGYTF.

V and J are TRBV4-3 and TRBJ2-2, with D unresolved. Trimming left V 1 base short and J 1 base short, with 7 bases between. CDR1 and CDR2 (germline): LGHNA, YSLEER. The CDR3 runs 15 residues. CDR3 region: CASSQVALNTGELFF. The CDR3 DNA is TGCGCCAGCAGCCAAGTGGCATTGAACACCGGGGAGCTGTTTTTT.

V gene TRBV19 combines with J gene TRBJ2-4; 9 positions agree with TRBD2. There are 20 residues in the CDR3. After removal of 9 bases from V and 0 bases from J, the junction contained 21 bases not matched to a gene. The germline V gene has CDR1 LNHDA and CDR2 SQIVND (reference sequence). CDR3: CASRSTRLADHAVAKNIQYF. CDR3 DNA sequence: TGTGCCAGCCGATCCACGCGACTAGCGGACCACGCCGTAGCCAAAAACATTCAGTACTTC.

This chain joins TRBV18 and TRBJ2-1, with 7 bases aligning to TRBD1. The germline CDR1 and CDR2 sequences are KGHSH and LQKENI. The CDR3 length is 15 residues. The trim removed 3 bases at V and 9 bases at J, leaving 11 bases unmatched. DNA for the CDR3: TGTGCCAGCTCACCGGTACAGGGGATAGGGGTTGAGCAGTTCTTC. Its protein product is CASSPVQGIGVEQFF.

This clone was detected once. This chain links TRBV3-1 (or the pseudogene TRBV3-2) with TRBJ1-2; D remains unclear. This CDR3 contains 15 residues. Germline loops: CDR1 LGHDT, CDR2 YNNKEL (reference sequence). Trimming left V 1 base short and J 5 bases short, with 14 bases between. Here the CDR3 DNA reads TGTGCCAGCAGCCAAGCCAGTGGAGTTCGGTATGGCTACACCTTC. It yields the protein CASSQASGVRYGYTF.

The chain has TRBV9 and TRBJ1-2, with a possible D match to TRBD1 (6 bases). CDR3 size: 17 residues. Germline V gene data show CDR1 as SGDLS and CDR2 as YYNGEE. V shed 1 base and J shed 4 bases, with 20 bases lying between them. This CDR3 reads CASSVFSIGGDGYGYTF. As DNA, the CDR3 is TGTGCCAGCAGCGTATTCTCCATTGGGGGCGATGGCTATGGCTACACCTTC.

V and J are TRBV29-1 and TRBJ1-1; 11 bases fit TRBD1. Germline CDR1 SQVTM, CDR2 ANQGSEA. The V and J ends lost 3 bases and 12 bases, in that order; junction bases with no gene match: 12. CDR3 length: 14 residues. This CDR3 reads CSVDPKDGTGGSFF. CDR3 bases: TGCAGCGTTGACCCTAAGGATGGGACAGGGGGGTCTTTCTTT.

This clone has only a few counts. The chain recombines TRBV6-1 with TRBJ2-1; 11 nucleotides match TRBD2. The junction had 9 bases not matched to a gene; V was cut back by 1 base and J by 10 bases. The germline gives CDR1 MNHNS, CDR2 SASEGT. This CDR3 spans 16 amino acids. Written as DNA, the CDR3 is TGTGCCAGCAGTGAAGTAAGTCTAGCGGGGGGCCCGGAGCAGTTCTTC. Translation: CASSEVSLAGGPEQFF.

V gene TRBV18 combines with J gene TRBJ1-1; weak D call: TRBD1 (5 bases). The CDR3 loop spans 15 amino acids. In germline, CDR1 is KGHSH, CDR2 LQKENI. The ends were cut back, 0 bases at V and 0 bases at J, with 8 bases in the middle. The CDR3 sequence is CASSPPTGVNTEAFF. In DNA, the CDR3 is TGTGCCAGCTCACCACCCACGGGGGTGAACACTGAAGCTTTCTTT.

The V and J genes are TRBV5-1 and TRBJ2-3; D perhaps matches TRBD2 (8 bases). The germline V gene has CDR1 SGHRS and CDR2 YFSETQ. V was cut by 4 bases and J by 1 base, with 13 bases left in between. This CDR3 is 15 amino acids long. The CDR3 protein is CASSLSGTGTDTQYF. The DNA for the CDR3 is TGCGCCAGCAGCCTTAGCGGGACAGGCACAGATACGCAGTATTTT.